The 30 T cell receptor beta chains below all came from one sample that was sequenced in a study of graft-versus-host responses after intestinal transplantation (dated by TCRdb to the early 2020s). Read against the paper, the sample's time point label means: cells obtained before transplantation from donor or recipient. Library construction relied on the immunoSEQ multiplex PCR assay. In its TCRdb copy, this immuneACCESS table keeps in-frame sequences only and misses some clones. Where compared with another copy, unresolved V genes explain less than half of these, and the others have no known cause. For this sample there are about 89,000 clones; about 94% appear just once. The ten largest clones capture 0.15% to 0.2% of the sample. Their target antigens are unknown. The source material was unstimulated CD4+ T cells sorted from spleen or lymph node cells, sampled before transplant. These receptors were taken from a human donor who was the organ donor for an intestinal transplant.

V usage is TRBV18 and J usage is TRBJ2-1; 13 nucleotides agree with TRBD2. This CDR3 spans 17 amino acids. Trimming took 5 bases from V and 0 from J; bases not matched to a gene: 4. The germline CDR1 and CDR2 sequences are KGHSH and LQKENI. Here the CDR3 DNA reads TGTGCCAGCTCATCCAGACTAGCGGGGGGCTCCTACAATGAGCAGTTCTTC. This translates into CASSSRLAGGSYNEQFF.

The rearrangement joins TRBV6-5 to TRBJ2-7; 8 nucleotides agree with TRBD2. V gave up 6 bases and J gave up 5 bases; unmatched junction bases: 6. The CDR3 extends over 13 amino acids. Looked up from germline, CDR1 is MNHEY and CDR2 is SVGAGI. CDR3 amino acids: CASSGGAADEQYF. The CDR3 nucleotides are TGTGCCAGCAGCGGGGGGGCGGCCGACGAGCAGTACTTC.

V and J are TRBV10-3 and TRBJ1-1, with D perhaps TRBD1 (5 bases). Germline V gives CDR1 ENHRY, CDR2 SYGVKD. Trimming took 6 bases from V and 5 from J, leaving 19 bases between them. This CDR3 has 15 residues. CDR3 DNA sequence: TGTGCCATCAGCACAAAGGGACCTCTCGGGACTGAAGCTTTCTTT. Protein sequence: CAISTKGPLGTEAFF.

This chain joins TRBV4-3 and TRBJ1-2; 7 nucleotides line up with TRBD1. Germline V CDR1 and CDR2: LGHNA, YSLEER. V lost 0 bases, J lost 4 bases, and 5 bases stayed unmatched. The CDR3 contains 15 residues. DNA of the CDR3: TGCGCCAGCAGCCAAGAAGAGGGACAGAGCTATGGCTACACCTTC. It encodes CASSQEEGQSYGYTF.

V is TRBV6-5 and J is TRBJ2-6; a weak D match, TRBD1 (6 bases). Trimming removed 2 bases at V and 4 bases at J, with 9 bases between. The CDR3 is 15 residues long. CDR1 MNHEY and CDR2 SVGAGI come from the germline V gene. Here the CDR3 DNA reads TGTGCCAGCAGTTACCAGGGGCCCGGGGCCAACGTCCTGACTTTC. This encodes CASSYQGPGANVLTF.

The genes are TRBV28 and TRBJ2-5; 7 nucleotides align to TRBD2. Germline V lookup: CDR1 MDHEN, CDR2 SYDVKM. V was pared by 5 bases and J by 4 bases, with 10 bases of the junction left unmatched. This CDR3 comprises 15 residues. The CDR3 nucleotides read TGTGCCAGCAGTCCCCCCCGGGGGGTGATAGAGACCCAGTACTTC. Translation gives CASSPPRGVIETQYF.

The chain has TRBV9 and TRBJ1-1; D gene ambiguous. V was pared by 4 bases and J by 1 base, with 11 bases between. The CDR3 totals 14 residues. CDR1 is SGDLS, CDR2 YYNGEE, per germline. Written as DNA, the CDR3 is TGTGCCAGCAGCATCGTGGCAGGGAACACTGAAGCTTTCTTT. Translated, it gives CASSIVAGNTEAFF.

The chain employs TRBV7-2 and TRBJ2-2; no clear D. Germline CDR1 reads SGHTA; CDR2 reads FQGNSA. The CDR3 totals 15 residues. Between the trimmed V and J ends, which lost 0 bases and 3 bases, there was a span of 8 bases. CDR3 loop: CASSLAVSHTGELFF. Written as DNA, the CDR3 is TGTGCCAGCAGCTTAGCTGTATCACACACCGGGGAGCTGTTTTTT.

V is TRBV4-2 and J is TRBJ2-1; 9 bases match TRBD1. The germline gives CDR1 LGHNA, CDR2 YNFKEQ. This CDR3 contains 15 residues. The V gene end was trimmed by 3 bases and the J gene end by 8 bases; junction bases not matched to a gene: 8. The CDR3 sequence: CASSQPGQGEHEQFF. In DNA, the CDR3 is TGTGCCAGCAGCCAGCCGGGACAGGGTGAGCATGAGCAGTTCTTC.

The chain employs TRBV30 and TRBJ2-7; 8 bases fit TRBD2. The CDR3 extends over 13 amino acids. Trimming took 0 bases from V and 7 from J; bases not matched to a gene: 5. The V gene's germline CDR1 is GTSNPN and CDR2 SVGIG (reference sequence). DNA for the CDR3: TGTGCCTGGAGTGTACCGGGGGGGTCTGAGCAGTACTTC. Protein: CAWSVPGGSEQYF. Full variable domain (remainder filled in from reference TRBV30 and TRBJ2-7): SQTIHQWPATLVQPVGSPLSLECTVEGTSNPNLYWYRQAAGRGLQLLFYSVGIGQISSEVPQNLSASRPQDRQFILSSKKLLLSDSGFYLCAWSVPGGSEQYFGPGTRLTVT.

The chain combines TRBV5-1 with TRBJ2-3; 7 nucleotides line up with TRBD2. V gave up 0 bases and J gave up 0 bases; unmatched junction bases: 7. CDR1 and CDR2 from the germline V gene are SGHRS and YFSETQ. The length of the CDR3 is 17 residues. In nucleotides, the CDR3 is TGCGCCAGCAGCTTGGCCCGACTAGCTTCTAGCACAGATACGCAGTATTTT. Translating it yields CASSLARLASSTDTQYF.

The chain employs TRBV4-3 and TRBJ2-5, with a weak D call TRBD2 (5 bases). The CDR3 spans 16 residues. The V and J ends lost 1 base and 7 bases respectively, with 19 bases between them. Germline assignment: CDR1 LGHNA and CDR2 YSLEER. The DNA for the CDR3 is TGCGCCAGCAGCCAAGCAACGGGGAGCACATGGGGGACCCAGTACTTC. This codes for CASSQATGSTWGTQYF.

In DNA, the CDR3 is TGTGCCAGCAGCTTAGATGGGACTAGCGGGGGCCGCGCCGGTTACAATGAGCAGTTCTTC. The encoded protein is CASSLDGTSGGRAGYNEQFF. J is TRBJ2-1 and V is TRBV11-3; 14 bases map to TRBD2. The CDR3 covers 20 residues. After removal of 0 bases from V and 4 bases from J, the junction contained 11 bases not matched to a gene. Germline CDR1 and CDR2: SGHNT and YENEEA.

The CDR3 region has the DNA TGTGCCAGCAGTGAAGCCGGCAGGGGAGACGGCTACACCTTC. Its protein is CASSEAGRGDGYTF. The chain couples TRBV6-1 to TRBJ1-2, with a possible D match to TRBD1 (6 bases). The length of the CDR3 is 14 residues. V lost 0 bases to trimming and J lost 8 bases, with 13 bases between them. The germline CDR1 and CDR2 sequences are MNHNS and SASEGT.

This rearrangement joins TRBV28 to TRBJ1-3; D unclear. The V gene lost 5 bases and the J gene lost 3 bases, with 11 bases spanning the gap. The CDR3 has 14 amino acids. CDR1 and CDR2 from the germline V gene are MDHEN and SYDVKM. The CDR3 nucleotides read TGTGCCAGCAGTATTGGAGGGAATGGAAACACCATATATTTT. It is translated as CASSIGGNGNTIYF.

There are a few counts of this clone. V usage is TRBV18 and J usage is TRBJ1-1; D ambiguous. CDR3 length equals 13 residues. Germline CDR1 and CDR2: KGHSH and LQKENI. V shed 5 bases and J shed 1 base, with 8 bases lying between them. CDR3 sequence: CASSSEANTEAFF. The CDR3 DNA reads as TGTGCCAGCTCATCTGAGGCGAACACTGAAGCTTTCTTT.

The J gene is TRBJ1-2, the V gene TRBV5-1; tentative D call: TRBD1 (6 bases). Deletions cut 3 bases from V and 5 bases from J, with 20 bases between. The CDR3 totals 16 residues. Germline V gene lookup returns CDR1 SGHRS and CDR2 YFSETQ. CDR3 residues: CASSSETTGLLYGYTF. The CDR3 region has the DNA TGCGCCAGCAGCTCCGAGACGACAGGCCTTCTTTATGGCTACACCTTC. Looking up the rest from reference TRBV5-1 and TRBJ1-2 gives the full variable domain: KAGVTQTPRYLIKTRGQQVTLSCSPISGHRSVSWYQQTPGQGLQFLFEYFSETQRNKGNFPGRFSGRQFSNSRSEMNVSTLELGDSALYLCASSSETTGLLYGYTFGSGTRLTVV.

This chain links TRBV19 with TRBJ2-5; 9 bases are shared with TRBD1. The CDR3 extends over 15 amino acids. Germline lookup yields CDR1 LNHDA and CDR2 SQIVND (reference sequence). The J segment lost 0 bases and the V segment lost 6 bases, leaving 5 bases of the junction unmatched. In DNA, the CDR3 is TGTGCCAGTAGCCGGGGACAGGGAAACCAAGAGACCCAGTACTTC. This translates into CASSRGQGNQETQYF.

The chain carries TRBV11-3 and TRBJ2-3, with 7 bases lining up with TRBD1. This CDR3 spans 18 amino acids. The V and J ends lost 3 bases and 1 base, in that order; junction bases with no gene match: 13. From germline, CDR1 is SGHNT and CDR2 YENEEA. CDR3 protein: CASSFGDTGVRGTDTQYF. For the CDR3, the DNA is TGTGCCAGCAGCTTCGGGGATACAGGGGTTCGGGGCACAGATACGCAGTATTTT.

This sequence joins TRBV30 and TRBJ1-2, with 7 nucleotides matching TRBD1. V trimming: 8 bases; J trimming: 4 bases; junction bases outside the gene matches: 16. This CDR3 region has 15 residues. Germline lookup yields CDR1 GTSNPN and CDR2 SVGIG (reference sequence). CDR3 region: CALLRGQLSSYGYTF. The CDR3 nucleotides are TGTGCCCTATTACGGGGACAGCTCTCTTCCTATGGCTACACCTTC. The whole variable domain, filled in from reference TRBV30 and TRBJ1-2, reads SQTIHQWPATLVQPVGSPLSLECTVEGTSNPNLYWYRQAAGRGLQLLFYSVGIGQISSEVPQNLSASRPQDRQFILSSKKLLLSDSGFYLCALLRGQLSSYGYTFGSGTRLTVV.

The gene calls are TRBV2 and TRBJ2-3; perhaps TRBD1 as D (5 bases). This CDR3 has 13 residues. V was trimmed by 6 bases and J by 3 bases, leaving 10 bases between them. Germline CDR1 is SNHLY and CDR2 is FYNNEI. The CDR3 coding sequence is TGTGCCAGCAGCGTGGACACTACAGATACGCAGTATTTT. As protein: CASSVDTTDTQYF.

The V and J genes are TRBV28 and TRBJ2-3; 7 positions match TRBD2. Germline assignment: CDR1 MDHEN and CDR2 SYDVKM. This CDR3 has 14 amino acids. V lost 1 base, J lost 6 bases, and 4 bases stayed unmatched. The CDR3 bases are TGTGCCAGCAGTTTATTCGGGGGAGGGGATACGCAGTATTTT. This gives the protein CASSLFGGGDTQYF.

The V gene is TRBV19, the J gene TRBJ1-2; weak D call: TRBD1 (6 bases). V lost 7 bases, J lost 2 bases, and 17 bases lay in between. The V gene's germline CDR1 is LNHDA and CDR2 SQIVND (reference sequence). The CDR3 length is 15 residues. The CDR3 protein is CASTLQGPLNYGYTF. The CDR3 DNA is TGTGCCAGTACCCTCCAGGGGCCCTTGAACTATGGCTACACCTTC.

The chain carries TRBV30 and TRBJ2-5; 8 nucleotides line up with TRBD2. V lost 2 bases, J lost 1 base, and 12 bases stayed unmatched. CDR1 and CDR2 (germline): GTSNPN, SVGIG (reference sequence). There are 17 residues in the CDR3. CDR3: CAWSTSGGRPTQETQYF. DNA for the CDR3: TGTGCCTGGAGTACCAGCGGGGGAAGACCAACCCAAGAGACCCAGTACTTC.

The genes are TRBV28 and TRBJ1-5; a possible D gene is TRBD1 (5 bases). Trimming took off 2 bases at V and 1 base at J, with 6 bases between the two ends. The germline V gene has CDR1 MDHEN and CDR2 SYDVKM. The CDR3 contains 14 residues. Here the CDR3 reads CASSLPGSNQPQHF. The CDR3 DNA reads TGTGCCAGCAGTTTACCAGGGAGCAATCAGCCCCAGCATTTT.

The sample holds one count of this clone. The chain joins TRBV29-1 to TRBJ2-1, with unresolved D. The germline V and J ends were trimmed by 5 bases and 6 bases, with 11 bases remaining between them. The length of the CDR3 is 12 residues. Germline V gene data show CDR1 as SQVTM and CDR2 as ANQGSEA. The CDR3 loop is CSVLRQTNEQFF. In DNA, the CDR3 is TGCAGCGTTCTCAGACAAACCAATGAGCAGTTCTTC.

CDR3 in amino acids: CASSPSQAGVNQPQHF. Written as DNA, the CDR3 is TGTGCCAGCAGCCCGTCCCAGGCAGGGGTTAATCAGCCCCAGCATTTT. The chain joins TRBV7-8 to TRBJ1-5; possibly TRBD1 for D (6 bases). Germline V gene sequence: CDR1 SGHVS, CDR2 FQNEAQ. V gave up 5 bases and J gave up 4 bases, with 18 bases separating them. This CDR3 comprises 16 residues.

This clone was seen once. The chain recombines TRBV7-2 with TRBJ2-1, with a possible D match to TRBD1 (7 bases). V lost 5 bases, J lost 1 base, and 9 bases lay in between. The V gene's germline CDR1 is SGHTA and CDR2 FQGNSA. The CDR3 loop spans 14 amino acids. For the CDR3, the DNA is TGTGCCAGCAGCGCGGGACAGTCCTACAATGAGCAGTTCTTC. This encodes CASSAGQSYNEQFF. Drawing the rest from reference TRBV7-2 and TRBJ2-1, the complete variable domain is GAGVSQSPSNKVTEKGKDVELRCDPISGHTALYWYRQSLGQGLEFLIYFQGNSAPDKSGLPSDRFSAERTGGSVSTLTIQRTQQEDSAVYLCASSAGQSYNEQFFGPGTRLTVL.

This chain connects TRBV9 to TRBJ2-6; weak D call: TRBD2 (6 bases). The CDR3 totals 16 residues. Trimming removed 4 bases from V and 2 bases from J, with 13 bases in between. Per germline, CDR1 SGDLS and CDR2 YYNGEE. CDR3 loop: CASSPKGGTGANVLTF. The CDR3 bases are TGTGCCAGCAGCCCCAAAGGAGGGACTGGGGCCAACGTCCTGACTTTC.

J is TRBJ2-7 and V is TRBV7-3, with 8 bases identical to TRBD1. This CDR3 spans 14 amino acids. Germline-derived CDR1 and CDR2 are SGHTA and FQGTGA. The J segment lost 3 bases and the V segment lost 6 bases, leaving 7 bases of the junction unmatched. CDR3 region: CASSFSDRDYEQYF. The DNA for the CDR3 is TGTGCCAGCAGTTTCTCGGACAGGGACTACGAGCAGTACTTC.